These 10 T cell receptor beta chains originate from one sample sequenced in a study of shared clonotypes between healthy human individuals. Produced via immunoSEQ multiplex PCR; TCRdb's table is partial and in-frame only. Among 730,000 or so clones listed, about two thirds were seen once. Material: memory CD4+ T cells sorted from blood. Subset described: CD45RA-negative fraction. The source is a woman between 25 and 40 years old in good health.

Comments on this clone: Being one base from a much bigger clone, this may be a read error. In the same sample, other DNA sequences code for this CDR3. The chain links TRBV5-1 to TRBJ2-7, with TRBD2 matching over 13 bases. There are 15 residues in the CDR3. Per the germline V gene, CDR1 is SGHRS and CDR2 is YFSETQ. Trimming removed 3 bases from V and 1 base from J; junction bases left unmatched: 1. CDR3 protein: CASSSGLAGSYEQYF. In DNA, the CDR3 is TGCGCCAGCAGCTCGGGACTAGCGGGGTCCTACGAGCAGTACTTC. Looking up the rest from reference TRBV5-1 and TRBJ2-7 gives the full variable domain: KAGVTQTPRYLIKTRGQQVTLSCSPISGHRSVSWYQQTPGQGLQFLFEYFSETQRNKGNFPGRFSGRQFSNSRSEMNVSTLELGDSALYLCASSSGLAGSYEQYFGPGTRLTVT.

This chain uses TRBV18 with TRBJ2-3, with TRBD2 matching 8 bases. The CDR3 has 15 residues. Trimming at V came to 6 bases and at J to 0 bases, leaving 5 bases not matched to a gene. Looked up from germline, CDR1 is KGHSH and CDR2 is LQKENI. The chain's CDR3 is CASSAGGRSTDTQYF. CDR3 in DNA: TGTGCCAGCTCCGCGGGAGGCAGGAGCACAGATACGCAGTATTTT.

The V and J genes are TRBV7-2 and TRBJ2-7, with a possible D match to TRBD2 (6 bases). Trimming pared 6 bases from V and 0 bases from J, leaving 15 bases between. The CDR3 consists of 15 residues. The germline V gene has CDR1 SGHTA and CDR2 FQGNSA. The CDR3 bases are TGTGCCAGCAGGGTTTCTAGCGAGTTCTCCTACGAGCAGTACTTC. This gives the protein CASRVSSEFSYEQYF.

The J gene is TRBJ1-2, the V gene TRBV5-1; a weak D match, TRBD1 (6 bases). Germline V gene sequence: CDR1 SGHRS, CDR2 YFSETQ. The CDR3 extends over 15 amino acids. Trimming took off 0 bases at V and 2 bases at J, with 11 bases between the two ends. The CDR3 nucleotides are TGCGCCAGCAGCTTGGTTGCGGACAGAAACTATGGCTACACCTTC. Translation: CASSLVADRNYGYTF.

This chain uses TRBV4-2 with TRBJ1-5; a weak D match, TRBD1 (6 bases). Germline CDR1 and CDR2: LGHNA and YNFKEQ. The CDR3 consists of 15 residues. V dropped 1 base and J dropped 7 bases, with 14 bases sitting between them. This CDR3 is CASSQAGTMGQPQHF. CDR3 bases: TGTGCCAGCAGCCAAGCCGGGACAATGGGCCAGCCCCAGCATTTT.

V is TRBV7-2 and J is TRBJ1-2; 9 positions match TRBD1. The CDR3 is 13 amino acids. J lost 7 bases, V lost 5 bases, and 5 bases had no gene match. Germline V gives CDR1 SGHTA, CDR2 FQGNSA. The chain's CDR3 is CASSTQGAPGYTF. In DNA, the CDR3 is TGTGCCAGCAGCACACAGGGGGCCCCTGGCTACACCTTC. Filled out from reference TRBV7-2 and TRBJ1-2, the complete variable domain reads GAGVSQSPSNKVTEKGKDVELRCDPISGHTALYWYRQSLGQGLEFLIYFQGNSAPDKSGLPSDRFSAERTGGSVSTLTIQRTQQEDSAVYLCASSTQGAPGYTFGSGTRLTVV.

The chain joins TRBV28 to TRBJ2-3; D might be TRBD1 or TRBD2, each matching 5 bases. This CDR3 is built from 15 residues. V lost 7 bases to trimming and J lost 5 bases, with 19 bases between them. The V gene's germline CDR1 is MDHEN and CDR2 SYDVKM. CDR3 loop: CASTDLRERGDTQYF. The CDR3 DNA is TGTGCCAGCACCGACTTGAGGGAGAGGGGAGATACGCAGTATTTT. Drawing the rest from reference TRBV28 and TRBJ2-3, the complete variable domain is DVKVTQSSRYLVKRTGEKVFLECVQDMDHENMFWYRQDPGLGLRLIYFSYDVKMKEKGDIPEGYSVSREKKERFSLILESASTNQTSMYLCASTDLRERGDTQYFGPGTRLTVL.

Concerning this clone itself: This sequence may be a read error, since a much larger clone differs from it by one base. The chain uses TRBV11-3 and TRBJ1-1; D is uncertain. Trimming took off 1 base at V and 0 bases at J, with 3 bases between the two ends. The V gene's germline CDR1 is SGHNT and CDR2 YENEEA. The CDR3 sequence is 13 residues long. CDR3 bases: TGTGCCAGCAGCTTAGGAATGAACACTGAAGCTTTCTTT. Its protein product is CASSLGMNTEAFF. Supplemented by reference TRBV11-3 and TRBJ1-1, the full variable domain reads EAGVVQSPRYKIIEKKQPVAFWCNPISGHNTLYWYLQNLGQGPELLIRYENEEAVDDSQLPKDRFSAERLKGVDSTLKIQPAELGDSAVYLCASSLGMNTEAFFGQGTRLTVV.

The V and J genes are TRBV5-6 and TRBJ2-1, with a tentative D call TRBD1 (6 bases). Trimming pared 0 bases from V and 4 bases from J, leaving 11 bases between. The germline V gene has CDR1 SGHDT and CDR2 YYEEEE. The CDR3 covers 15 residues. In nucleotides, the CDR3 is TGTGCCAGCAGCTTGGCGGCAGGGGCTTACAATGAGCAGTTCTTC. Encoded protein: CASSLAAGAYNEQFF.

The chain's CDR3 is CASRDGLVTDTQYF. In DNA, the CDR3 is TGTGCCAGCAGGGACGGACTAGTCACAGATACGCAGTATTTT. The gene calls are TRBV7-9 and TRBJ2-3, with 7 nucleotides matching TRBD2. V was clipped by 6 bases and J by 2 bases; unmatched bases: 5. Germline V gene data show CDR1 as SEHNR and CDR2 as FQNEAQ (reference sequence). This CDR3 contains 14 residues.